This T cell receptor (beta chain) was documented in a study of cytomegalovirus exposure and HLA in healthy donors. The repertoire was sequenced with immunoSEQ multiplex PCR; TCRdb's copy has only in-frame clones and lacks some. The table has 71,000 or so clones, approximately 96% seen once. Findings and limits, study-wide: The tendency of first-cohort TCR clusters to co-occur in the 110 or so validation repertoires emerged from a later analysis.

Note on this clone: The target antigen is unknown.

This TCR derives from a man between 18 and 35 years old in good health and CMV-seropositive. What was sequenced was PBMCs.

CDR3 in DNA: TGTGCCAGCAGCAGGGGCCCACAGGGAAACACTGAAGCTTTCTTT. Its protein product is CASSRGPQGNTEAFF. The chain links TRBV9 to TRBJ1-1; D is possibly TRBD1 (6 bases). Deletions cut 4 bases from V and 2 bases from J, with 15 bases between. There are 15 residues in the CDR3. CDR1 is SGDLS, CDR2 YYNGEE, per germline.